This T cell receptor beta chain was recorded in a study of neurological immune-mediated disorders. This CDR3 is built from 16 residues. Trimming took 4 bases from V and 2 from J; bases not matched to a gene: 7. Germline CDR1 and CDR2: SGHRS and YFSETQ. Per sequencing run, 15-18 subjects together gave over 190 million TCR-beta sequences. TCRdb re-called the 5' RACE reads through MiXCR, storing one row per CDR3 protein. The table has roughly 70,000 distinct CDR3 sequences, around 4.2% seen once. Ten or more counts support this clonotype. The gene calls are TRBV5-1 and TRBJ2-3, with 10 bases identical to TRBD2. The sequence came from a young man with multiple sclerosis. The specimen sequenced was PBMCs. The CDR3 coding sequence is TGCGCCAGCAGCCACTTAGCGGGGGGCGCCACAGATACGCAGTATTTT. This translates into CASSHLAGGATDTQYF.